Shown below are 23 T cell receptor beta chains from a single sample sequenced in a study of blood T cell repertoires in COVID-19. Libraries were prepared by immunoSEQ multiplex PCR; TCRdb keeps only in-frame clonotypes and omits some of them. The data hold roughly 130,000 clones, with approximately 82% observed a single time. The material sequenced was peripheral blood. These TCRs come from a man between 35 and 55 years old with active or convalescent COVID-19.

The V call is TRBV25-1, the J call TRBJ2-7; tentatively, D is TRBD2 (6 bases). V lost 10 bases and J lost 5, with 24 bases in between. The CDR3 totals 15 residues. CDR1 is MGHDK, CDR2 SYGVNS, per germline. In nucleotides, the CDR3 is TGTGCCACACACCCGGGACTTTCTACGTTCCACGAGCAGTACTTC. Translated, it gives CATHPGLSTFHEQYF.

This chain joins TRBV5-1 and TRBJ2-2, with TRBD2 matching 7 bases. The CDR3 has 14 residues. The germline V gene encodes CDR1 SGHRS and CDR2 YFSETQ. This CDR3 reads CVSRRGTNTGELFF. For the CDR3, the DNA is TGCGTCTCAAGGCGGGGGACTAACACCGGGGAGCTGTTTTTT.

This clone occurred once. The chain combines TRBV11-2 with TRBJ2-4; tentatively, D is TRBD1 (6 bases). This CDR3 contains 13 residues. V was trimmed by 1 base and J by 5 bases, leaving 6 bases between them. The germline CDR1 and CDR2 sequences are SGHAT and FQNNGV. The CDR3: CASSLGTENIQYF. In DNA form, the CDR3 reads TGTGCCAGCAGCTTAGGGACAGAAAACATTCAGTACTTC.

The chain links TRBV6-1 to TRBJ2-1, with 10 bases lining up with TRBD2. The CDR3 totals 15 residues. Trimming removed 2 bases from V and 3 bases from J; junction bases left unmatched: 1. Looked up from germline, CDR1 is MNHNS and CDR2 is SASEGT. The CDR3, as DNA: TGTGCCAGCAGTGAACTAGCGGGGGACTACAATGAGCAGTTCTTC. Encoded protein: CASSELAGDYNEQFF.

This chain uses TRBV10-3 with TRBJ1-1, with D possibly TRBD1 on 6 matching bases. The CDR3 has 14 amino acids. Looked up from germline, CDR1 is ENHRY and CDR2 is SYGVKD. Trimming pared 4 bases from V and 4 bases from J, leaving 13 bases between. The DNA of the CDR3 is TGTGCCATCAGTGTGCTTCAAGGGGGCACTGAAGCTTTCTTT. Protein product: CAISVLQGGTEAFF.

V is TRBV30 and J is TRBJ2-2, with TRBD1 matching over 7 bases. V was pared by 8 bases and J by 6 bases, with 12 bases of the junction left unmatched. Germline CDR1 reads GTSNPN; CDR2 reads SVGIG (reference sequence). The length of the CDR3 is 14 residues. CDR3: CAPATGQKAGELFF. CDR3 coding DNA: TGTGCCCCCGCGACAGGGCAGAAGGCCGGGGAGCTGTTTTTT.

This sequence joins TRBV29-1 and TRBJ1-3, with 7 nucleotides matching TRBD1. Trimming cost V 8 bases and J 0 bases; bases outside gene matches: 7. Per germline, CDR1 SQVTM and CDR2 ANQGSEA. The CDR3 has 14 amino acids. The CDR3 here is CSPPRGASGNTIYF. CDR3 bases: TGCAGCCCACCCAGGGGGGCCTCTGGAAACACCATATATTTT.

The rearrangement links TRBV9 to TRBJ1-2; TRBD1 matches 7 bases. The CDR3 extends over 14 amino acids. Germline CDR1 reads SGDLS; CDR2 reads YYNGEE. Unmatched junction bases numbered 10, after V lost 4 bases and J lost 7 bases. The CDR3 reads CASSSTGTAVGYTF. The CDR3 bases are TGTGCCAGCAGCTCTACCGGGACAGCAGTTGGCTACACCTTC. The full variable domain, with the rest looked up from reference TRBV9 and TRBJ1-2, is DSGVTQTPKHLITATGQRVTLRCSPRSGDLSVYWYQQSLDQGLQFLIQYYNGEERAKGNILERFSAQQFPDLHSELNLSSLELGDSALYFCASSSTGTAVGYTFGSGTRLTVV.

The V and J genes are TRBV6-5 and TRBJ2-3, with TRBD1 identical over 7 bases. V shed 2 bases, J shed 4 bases, and the junction held 3 bases outside the gene matches. Germline CDR1 reads MNHEY; CDR2 reads SVGAGI. CDR3 size: 14 residues. The CDR3 sequence: CASSYDRVADTQYF. The CDR3 coding sequence is TGTGCCAGCAGTTACGACAGGGTAGCAGATACGCAGTATTTT.

The rearrangement links TRBV19 to TRBJ1-2; D is possibly TRBD1 (6 bases). The CDR3 spans 12 residues. Trimming removed 4 bases from V and 7 bases from J, with 10 bases in between. CDR1 and CDR2 from the germline V gene are LNHDA and SQIVND (reference sequence). The CDR3 region is CASSKQGSGYTF. In nucleotides, the CDR3 is TGTGCCAGTAGTAAACAGGGATCTGGCTACACCTTC.

This clone was counted once. The chain employs TRBV19 and TRBJ1-2; D possibly corresponds to TRBD1 (5 bases). CDR3 length: 14 amino acids. V was pared by 3 bases and J by 3 bases, with 11 bases between. In germline, CDR1 is LNHDA, CDR2 SQIVND (reference sequence). CDR3 nucleotides: TGTGCCAGTAGTATCCTGGGGCGCGACTATGGCTACACCTTC. It is translated as CASSILGRDYGYTF.

The chain's CDR3 is CASSPKGTASSGANVLTF. As DNA, the CDR3 is TGTGCCAGCAGCCCCAAGGGGACAGCTTCCTCTGGGGCCAACGTCCTGACTTTC. J is TRBJ2-6 and V is TRBV3-1 (or the pseudogene TRBV3-2), with 7 nucleotides matching TRBD1. Trimming removed 4 bases from V and 0 bases from J; junction bases left unmatched: 9. This CDR3 has 18 amino acids. The V gene's germline CDR1 is LGHDT and CDR2 YNNKEL (reference sequence).

The genes are TRBV2 and TRBJ2-3, with 8 bases matching TRBD1. Trimming removed 5 bases from V and 6 bases from J; junction bases left unmatched: 7. The length of the CDR3 is 14 residues. The germline V gene has CDR1 SNHLY and CDR2 FYNNEI. The CDR3 region is CASSRQGAEDTQYF. The CDR3 coding sequence is TGTGCCAGCAGTAGGCAGGGGGCCGAGGATACGCAGTATTTT. Supplemented by reference TRBV2 and TRBJ2-3, the full variable domain reads EPEVTQTPSHQVTQMGQEVILRCVPISNHLYFYWYRQILGQKVEFLVSFYNNEISEKSEIFDDQFSVERPDGSNFTLKIRSTKLEDSAMYFCASSRQGAEDTQYFGPGTRLTVL.

The V gene is TRBV10-3, the J gene TRBJ2-6, with D perhaps matching TRBD2 (6 bases). CDR1 is ENHRY, CDR2 SYGVKD, per germline. V was cut by 3 bases and J by 1 base, with 19 bases left in between. There are 19 residues in the CDR3. The CDR3 DNA reads as TGTGCCATCAGTGAAGTTAGAGGCAGGGAGGCGTCTGGGGCCAACGTCCTGACTTTC. Its protein product is CAISEVRGREASGANVLTF.

This chain uses TRBV20-1 with TRBJ1-2; no definite D call. The CDR3 is 11 amino acids. The germline CDR1 and CDR2 sequences are DFQATT and SNEGSKA (reference sequence). Trimming took 7 bases from V and 7 from J, leaving 13 bases between them. The CDR3 DNA is TGCAGTGTAGGACTGGCCGGTGGCTACACCTTC. Protein: CSVGLAGGYTF.

The chain has TRBV30 and TRBJ1-6; 7 nucleotides match TRBD1. V gave up 4 bases and J gave up 6 bases; unmatched junction bases: 3. There are 13 residues in the CDR3. Germline lookup yields CDR1 GTSNPN and CDR2 SVGIG (reference sequence). The CDR3 sequence is CAWNPGGNSPLHF. DNA of the CDR3: TGTGCCTGGAACCCAGGGGGTAATTCACCCCTCCACTTT.

This chain joins TRBV12-3 or TRBV12-4 and TRBJ2-3; D not certain. The CDR3 has 11 amino acids. The ends were cut back, 4 bases at V and 8 bases at J, with 7 bases in the middle. CDR3 protein: CASSSSPTQYF. The CDR3 DNA reads TGTGCCAGCAGTTCTAGTCCTACGCAGTATTTT.

The chain is built from TRBV25-1 and TRBJ1-2, with D perhaps matching TRBD1 (5 bases). This CDR3 spans 14 amino acids. The germline V gene has CDR1 MGHDK and CDR2 SYGVNS. V shed 8 bases and J shed 5 bases, with 18 bases lying between them. The CDR3: CASASSGTSYGYTF. CDR3 DNA sequence: TGTGCCAGCGCCTCAAGCGGGACTTCTTATGGCTACACCTTC.

The chain uses TRBV7-2 and TRBJ1-2; possibly TRBD1 for D (5 bases). Per germline, CDR1 SGHTA and CDR2 FQGNSA. The CDR3 sequence is 15 residues long. V was clipped by 2 bases and J by 6 bases, with 16 bases between them. CDR3 sequence: CASSLFGFREDGYTF. DNA for the CDR3: TGTGCCAGCAGCTTATTCGGGTTCAGGGAGGATGGCTACACCTTC.

This clone was found once. This rearrangement joins TRBV3-1 (or the pseudogene TRBV3-2) to TRBJ1-5; D is unclear. In germline, CDR1 is LGHDT, CDR2 YNNKEL (reference sequence). V was shortened by 1 base and J by 1 base, with 8 bases between the two germline ends. The CDR3 runs to 15 residues. CDR3 sequence: CASSQAGPSNQPQHF. The CDR3 bases are TGTGCCAGCAGCCAAGCGGGTCCGAGCAATCAGCCCCAGCATTTT.

The chain carries TRBV12-5 and TRBJ2-1; TRBD1 aligns across 9 bases. The CDR3 has 16 amino acids. The germline V gene encodes CDR1 LGHNT and CDR2 FRNRAP. The J segment lost 6 bases and the V segment lost 0 bases, leaving 6 bases of the junction unmatched. CDR3 sequence reads: CASGLVRDRDSNEQFF. CDR3 in DNA: TGTGCTAGTGGTTTGGTACGGGACAGGGATAGCAATGAGCAGTTCTTC.

J is TRBJ2-7 and V is TRBV6-5; D is ambiguous. There are 16 residues in the CDR3. V was shortened by 0 bases and J by 2 bases, with 14 bases between the two germline ends. Germline CDR1 reads MNHEY; CDR2 reads SVGAGI. The CDR3 loop reads CASSYSKLRDTYEQYF. The CDR3 DNA sequence: TGTGCCAGCAGTTACTCGAAGCTGCGCGATACCTACGAGCAGTACTTC.

The chain employs TRBV20-1 and TRBJ2-1; D is unclear. This CDR3 is built from 11 residues. The germline V gene has CDR1 DFQATT and CDR2 SNEGSKA (reference sequence). The V gene lost 3 bases and the J gene lost 14 bases, with 14 bases spanning the gap. CDR3 sequence reads: CSASFQLLEFF. CDR3 bases: TGCAGTGCTAGCTTCCAGCTCCTAGAGTTCTTC.